This T cell receptor beta chain was captured by sequencing in a study of blood T cells in healthy people across ages. Study observations and caveats: Across samples, TCR beta diversity tracked strongly with naive T cell percentage. Compared with aged donors, long-lived donors showed fewer expanded clones, suggesting selection.

About this clonotype: Its antigen is still unknown.

Trimming removed 6 bases from V and 4 bases from J, with 9 bases in between. The CDR3 contains 12 residues. The germline V gene encodes CDR1 MDHEN and CDR2 SYDVKM. For the second PCR, which ran for about 6 to 11 cycles, a sample-barcoded 5' primer and a J-beta primer mix were used. A 12-random-nucleotide template-switch adaptor tagged each cDNA molecule. Each sample yielded at least 2.5 million CDR3-containing paired-end reads. TCRdb processed the 5' RACE reads anew with MiXCR; each CDR3 protein has one entry. The table records about 1,000,000 distinct CDR3 sequences, under 55% of them present only once.

The chain has TRBV28 and TRBJ1-2; D call uncertain. This receptor was obtained from a woman aged 55-70 years in good health. Sequenced sample: blood. The CDR3 loop reads CASRVAGYGYTF. In nucleotides, the CDR3 is TGTGCCAGCAGGGTCGCAGGCTATGGCTACACCTTC.